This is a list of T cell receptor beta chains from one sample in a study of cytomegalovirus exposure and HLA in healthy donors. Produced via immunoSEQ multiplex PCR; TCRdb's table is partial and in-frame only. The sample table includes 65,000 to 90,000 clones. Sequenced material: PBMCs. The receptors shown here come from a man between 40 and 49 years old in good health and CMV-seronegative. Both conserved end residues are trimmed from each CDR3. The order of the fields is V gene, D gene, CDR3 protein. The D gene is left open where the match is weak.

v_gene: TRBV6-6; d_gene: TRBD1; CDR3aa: ASSYEGASSYEQY
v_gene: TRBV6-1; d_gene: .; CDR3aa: ASSASGVGNTEAF
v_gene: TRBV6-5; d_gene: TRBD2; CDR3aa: ASTPSGEGNYEQY
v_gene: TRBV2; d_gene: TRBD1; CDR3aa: ASRSGTANEKLF
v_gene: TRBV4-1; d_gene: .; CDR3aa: ASSLRFPNYEQY
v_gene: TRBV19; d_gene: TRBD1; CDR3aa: ASSIGDRDFSNQPQH
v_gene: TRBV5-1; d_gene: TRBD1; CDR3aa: ASSLVMTGGPNTEAF
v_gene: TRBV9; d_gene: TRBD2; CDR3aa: ASSVEDQAGGYTGELF
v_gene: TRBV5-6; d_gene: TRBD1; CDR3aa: ASSLEIDRDGWTEAF
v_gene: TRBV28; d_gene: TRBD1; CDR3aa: ASSPGTGASHNQPQH
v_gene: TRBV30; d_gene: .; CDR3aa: ALNTDSPTWSGTQY
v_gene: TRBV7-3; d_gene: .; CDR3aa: ASSLNSGTNTGELF
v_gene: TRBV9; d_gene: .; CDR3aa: ASSVGIKGGIYEQY
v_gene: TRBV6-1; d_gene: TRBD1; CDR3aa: ASTETGMYNEQF
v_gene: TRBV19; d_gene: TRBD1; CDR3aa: ASSIGSGGSNQPQH
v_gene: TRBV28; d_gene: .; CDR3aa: ASSLYPGRGNEQF
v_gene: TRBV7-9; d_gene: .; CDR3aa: ASSLVAVTDTQY
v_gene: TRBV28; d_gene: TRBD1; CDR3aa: ASSVAGTGPHEQY
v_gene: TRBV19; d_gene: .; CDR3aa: ASSSAAMYSNQPQH
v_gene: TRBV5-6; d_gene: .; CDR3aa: ASSPDGGSLGGYT
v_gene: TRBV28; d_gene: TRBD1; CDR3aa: ASSFFGGQGDYEQY
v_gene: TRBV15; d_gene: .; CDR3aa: ATSTWGGGNQPQH
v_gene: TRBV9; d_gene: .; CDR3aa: ASSPGWKEDGYT
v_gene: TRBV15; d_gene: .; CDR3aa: ATSSRGLVETQY
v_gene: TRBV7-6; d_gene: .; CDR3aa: ASSATGGVQANEQF
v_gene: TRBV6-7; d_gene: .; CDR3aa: ASSYLRGPYNEQF
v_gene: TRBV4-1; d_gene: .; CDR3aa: ASSQALPNTGELF
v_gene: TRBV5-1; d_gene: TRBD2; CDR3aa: ASRGTSGSTDTQY
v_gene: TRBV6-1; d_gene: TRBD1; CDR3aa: ASSEDDRGQVGQY
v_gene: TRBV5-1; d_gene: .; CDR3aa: ASSLESPNSPLH
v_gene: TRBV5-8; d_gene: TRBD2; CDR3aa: ASSRGGVGETQY
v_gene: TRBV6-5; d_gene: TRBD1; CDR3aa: ASITVRDRGGGYT
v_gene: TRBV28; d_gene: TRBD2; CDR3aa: ASSRIGTSGSTDTQY
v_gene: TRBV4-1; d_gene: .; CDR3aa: ASSQDRGARTEAF
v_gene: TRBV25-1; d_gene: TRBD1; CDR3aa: ASSSSLRVRDSGNTIY
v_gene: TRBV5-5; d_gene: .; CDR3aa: ASSPAVIAFAETQY
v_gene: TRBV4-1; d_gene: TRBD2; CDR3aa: ASSQHSGGSYNEQF
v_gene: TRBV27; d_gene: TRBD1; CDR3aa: ASSVMGQGLEMTDTQY
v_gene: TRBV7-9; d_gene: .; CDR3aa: ASSLREGGGSPLH
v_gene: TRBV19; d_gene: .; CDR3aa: ASSIVRSGNTEAF
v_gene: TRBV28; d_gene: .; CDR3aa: ASSTPSVPGNTEAF
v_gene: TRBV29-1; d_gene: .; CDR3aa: SVNLPTDAYEQY
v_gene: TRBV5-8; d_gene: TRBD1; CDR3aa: ASSSTGFTDTQY
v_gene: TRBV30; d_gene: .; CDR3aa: AWSVSGQIYSPLH